A selection of T cell receptor beta chains follows, all from one sample in a study of regulatory T cells in long-lasting Graves disease. TCRdb re-analysed the multiplex PCR reads in MiXCR, keeping a single row per CDR3 protein. The sample contains more than 300,000 distinct CDR3 sequences, 15% of which appear only once. The source was peripheral blood mononuclear cells (PBMCs), collected at new diagnosis, from a patient treated with antithyroid drugs. The receptors here all came from a female donor with Graves disease. Both conserved end residues are part of each CDR3. A D gene is named only where the DNA matches it firmly. The size field is filled for only some rows; it gives once, few, many or a size class.

size | J | D | V | DNA | CDR3
many | TRBJ2-2 | TRBD1 | TRBV6-1 | TGTGCCAGCAGTGGGGACGGGACAGGACCACCTAACGGGGGTTTCACCGGGGAGCTGTTTTTT | CASSGDGTGPPNGGFTGELFF
many | TRBJ2-3 | TRBD2 | TRBV28 | TGTGCCAGCAGTACTAGCGGGAGAGTCTATACGCAGTATTTT | CASSTSGRVYTQYF
many | TRBJ2-6 | . | TRBV27 | TGTGCCAGCAGTACCGTCTTCAAACAGGGTCTGGGGGCCAACGTCCTGACTTTC | CASSTVFKQGLGANVLTF
many | TRBJ2-2 | . | TRBV29-1 | TGCAGCGTTGTGAATCCAGGGAGAGCCGGGGAGCTGTTTTTT | CSVVNPGRAGELFF
few | TRBJ1-1 | . | TRBV11-2 | TGTGCCAGCGGCTTATTCTTGAGGGGCAGGACTGAAGCTTTCTTT | CASGLFLRGRTEAFF
many | TRBJ1-1 | TRBD1 | TRBV7-2 | TGTGCCAGCAGCAGAGACAGGGCACAAGACACTGAAGCTTTCTTT | CASSRDRAQDTEAFF
many | TRBJ1-6 | . | TRBV2 | TGTGCCAGCAGTGAAGCTTTCGGGGGCGCCTATAATTCACCCCTCCACTTT | CASSEAFGGAYNSPLHF
many | TRBJ2-3 | . | TRBV12-3/TRBV12-4 | TGTGCCAGCAGTTTAAGCCCCTTGTTAGATACGCAGTATTTT | CASSLSPLLDTQYF
. | TRBJ2-1 | . | TRBV20-1 | TGCAGTGCTAGAGGGGTCGGATACAATGAGCAGTTCTTC | CSARGVGYNEQFF
many | TRBJ2-1 | TRBD1 | TRBV7-2 | TGTGCCAGCGGGACAGGGACTTCGAATGAGCAGTTCTTC | CASGTGTSNEQFF
many | TRBJ2-2 | . | TRBV11-2 | TGTGCCAGCAGCTTGTGGACAGAGGGGAACACCGGGGAGCTGTTTTTT | CASSLWTEGNTGELFF
many | TRBJ1-1 | . | TRBV30 | TGTGCCTGGAGTCCAACAGGGCTCACTGAAGCTTTCTTT | CAWSPTGLTEAFF
many | TRBJ2-3 | . | TRBV6-2/TRBV6-3 | TGTGCCAGCAGTTACGGCGCTACCAACACAGATACGCAGTATTTT | CASSYGATNTDTQYF
. | TRBJ2-3 | . | TRBV4-1 | TGCGCCAGCAGCCAAGTCGGCAGAGATCAAGATACGCAGTATTTT | CASSQVGRDQDTQYF
. | TRBJ2-7 | . | TRBV7-9 | TGTGCCAGCAGCTTAGGTTATGGTATCTCCTACGAGCAGTACTTC | CASSLGYGISYEQYF
many | TRBJ1-6 | . | TRBV27 | TGTGCCAGCAGAAGAGGCCTCCTCACAAATTCACCCCTCCACTTT | CASRRGLLTNSPLHF
many | TRBJ2-7 | TRBD1 | TRBV2 | TGTGCCAGCAGGCCCGGGACAGCGACCTACGAGCAGTACTTC | CASRPGTATYEQYF
few | TRBJ2-1 | TRBD2 | TRBV29-1 | TGCAGCGTTGACACATGGGGGACTAGCGGGGGCAATGAGCAGTTCTTC | CSVDTWGTSGGNEQFF
many | TRBJ2-3 | TRBD2 | TRBV12-3/TRBV12-4 | TGTGCCAGCAGCTTAAAGACTAGCGGGAGGGCCCCGGATACGCAGTATTTT | CASSLKTSGRAPDTQYF
many | TRBJ2-3 | TRBD2 | TRBV3-1 | TGTGCCAGCAGCCAAGCCGGCGGGGGGGCAGTTCAAGATACGCAGTATTTT | CASSQAGGGAVQDTQYF
. | TRBJ1-6 | TRBD1 | TRBV2 | TGTGCCAGCAGTCCATTGGACAGGGGCGGTTCACCCCTCCACTTT | CASSPLDRGGSPLHF
. | TRBJ2-3 | . | TRBV7-7 | TGTGCCAGCAGGACATACACAGATACGCAGTGTTTT | CASRTYTDTQCF
. | TRBJ2-5 | . | TRBV20-1 | TGCAGTGGTAGCCGGGGACAAGAGACCCAGTACTTC | CSGSRGQETQYF
few | TRBJ2-2 | . | TRBV6-2/TRBV6-3 | TGTGCCAGCAGTTTGGACGGCAACACCGGGGAGCTGTTTTTT | CASSLDGNTGELFF
many | TRBJ1-2 | . | TRBV28 | TGTGCCAGCAGTTTATCGTCCCATTTGGGCTATGGCTACACCTTC | CASSLSSHLGYGYTF
many | TRBJ2-1 | . | TRBV20-1 | TGCAGTGCTAGCCTCGGGACACCAAACCTATACAATGAGCAGTTCTTC | CSASLGTPNLYNEQFF
. | TRBJ1-2 | TRBD1 | TRBV19 | TGTGCCAGTAGACCAGGGACAGGGGGGAACTATGGCTACACCTTC | CASRPGTGGNYGYTF
many | TRBJ2-2 | . | TRBV6-2/TRBV6-3 | TGTGCCACCACAGGGTACACCGGGGAGCTGTTTTTT | CATTGYTGELFF
. | TRBJ2-3 | . | TRBV11-1 | TGTGCCAGCAGCCCGGGACTCCCTAACACAGATACGCAGTATTTT | CASSPGLPNTDTQYF
. | TRBJ2-7 | . | TRBV12-3/TRBV12-4 | TGTGCCAGCAGCCGTGGGGGAGAGGTTGGCGAGCAGTACTTC | CASSRGGEVGEQYF
many | TRBJ2-1 | . | TRBV27 | TGTGCCAGCACTGGCGGGATTACCTACAATGAGCAGTTCTTC | CASTGGITYNEQFF
many | TRBJ2-7 | . | TRBV4-3 | TGCGCCAGCAGCCAAGCCGACAGAACAGAGCAGTACTTC | CASSQADRTEQYF
few | TRBJ1-6 | TRBD1 | TRBV20-1 | TGCAGTGCTACATCAGGGGGATCACCCCTCCACTTT | CSATSGGSPLHF
many | TRBJ1-2 | TRBD1 | TRBV5-1 | TGCGCCAGCAGCCAACCCTTGGGACAGGGGTATGGCTACACCTTC | CASSQPLGQGYGYTF
. | TRBJ1-5 | . | TRBV15 | TGTGCCACCGGCGAGAGTACAGGGTATAGCAATCAGCCCCAGCATTTT | CATGESTGYSNQPQHF
. | TRBJ1-4 | . | TRBV28 | TGTGCCAGCAGGAGGGGGACCGATTATAATGAAAAACTGTTTTTT | CASRRGTDYNEKLFF
many | TRBJ1-2 | TRBD1 | TRBV5-1 | TGCGCCAGCAGCTCTCACCGCCGACAGGGAGGGAACTATGGCTACACCTTC | CASSSHRRQGGNYGYTF
. | TRBJ1-1 | TRBD1 | TRBV14 | TGTGCCAGCAGCCGGGGACAGTTAGGAGCTTTCTTT | CASSRGQLGAFF
many | TRBJ1-2 | TRBD1 | TRBV5-1 | TGCGCCAGCAGCTTGGCCTCCGGGACAGGGGGCGCGGGAGGCTACACCTTC | CASSLASGTGGAGGYTF
. | TRBJ2-1 | . | TRBV14 | TGTGCCAGCAGCCAGCACAGACAGGGTGGGGGGTACTCCTACAATGAGCAGTTCTTC | CASSQHRQGGGYSYNEQFF
. | TRBJ2-7 | TRBD2 | TRBV29-1 | TGCAGCGGCCATTCGGGACTAGTCAAGGCCTACGAGCAGTACTTC | CSGHSGLVKAYEQYF
. | TRBJ1-6 | . | TRBV10-3 | TGTGCCATCAAGAGGGGTCGGGATAATTCACCCCTCCACTTT | CAIKRGRDNSPLHF
. | TRBJ1-5 | . | TRBV19 | TGTGCCAGTGGCTGGCCCGTTAATCAGCCCCAGCATTTT | CASGWPVNQPQHF
many | TRBJ1-2 | TRBD1 | TRBV20-1 | TGCAGTGCTCGAACTACCGACAGGGGAGATCATTATGGCTACACCTTC | CSARTTDRGDHYGYTF
many | TRBJ2-4 | TRBD2 | TRBV5-4 | TGTGCCAGCAGCTTGGGGGCGGGAGGGGCCAAAAACATTCAGTACTTC | CASSLGAGGAKNIQYF
. | TRBJ2-1 | . | TRBV4-3 | TGCGCCAGCAGCCAAGATGCTTGGGTCTATGAGCAGTTCTTC | CASSQDAWVYEQFF
few | TRBJ1-5 | TRBD1 | TRBV6-9 | TGTGCCAGCAGTTACTCGAAGGCAGGGGGCTATCAGCCCCAGCATTTT | CASSYSKAGGYQPQHF
many | TRBJ2-5 | . | TRBV5-6 | TGTGCCAGCAGCCCCACTTTGAGCCAAGAGACCCAGTACTTC | CASSPTLSQETQYF
many | TRBJ1-2 | . | TRBV19 | TGTGCCAGCGCGATTTTTAGACAAGGGGGAATCTATGGCTACACCTTC | CASAIFRQGGIYGYTF
few | TRBJ2-1 | . | TRBV6-1 | TGTGCCAGCAGTGAAGTGGGTGGGCAGTTCTTC | CASSEVGGQFF
many | TRBJ1-6 | TRBD1 | TRBV12-3/TRBV12-4 | TGTGCCAGCAGTCTAACAGGGGGAAATTCACCCCTCCACTTT | CASSLTGGNSPLHF
many | TRBJ2-3 | . | TRBV20-1 | TGCAGTGCTCCCGGACCATCTAGCACAGATACGCAGTATTTT | CSAPGPSSTDTQYF
many | TRBJ2-1 | TRBD2 | TRBV27 | TGTGCCAGCAGTCCCGGGACTAGCGGGAGGGTAGAGCAGTTCTTC | CASSPGTSGRVEQFF
many | TRBJ1-2 | TRBD1 | TRBV12-3/TRBV12-4 | TGTGCCAGCAGTTTGGGACTAGGAGGGGGCAGCTATGGCTACACCTTC | CASSLGLGGGSYGYTF
. | TRBJ2-2 | . | TRBV28 | TGTGCCAGCAGAAAGGATCCCGGGGAGCTGTTTTTT | CASRKDPGELFF
many | TRBJ2-5 | . | TRBV6-2/TRBV6-3 | TGTGCCAGCAGTTACTCTTTTTTCGAGACCCAGTACTTC | CASSYSFFETQYF
few | TRBJ2-7 | . | TRBV28 | TGTGCCAGCAGTCCCACAGAGTTTACCTACGAGCAGTACTTC | CASSPTEFTYEQYF
many | TRBJ1-1 | . | TRBV27 | TGTGCCAGCAGTTTATCGATCCTCACTGAAGCTTTCTTT | CASSLSILTEAFF